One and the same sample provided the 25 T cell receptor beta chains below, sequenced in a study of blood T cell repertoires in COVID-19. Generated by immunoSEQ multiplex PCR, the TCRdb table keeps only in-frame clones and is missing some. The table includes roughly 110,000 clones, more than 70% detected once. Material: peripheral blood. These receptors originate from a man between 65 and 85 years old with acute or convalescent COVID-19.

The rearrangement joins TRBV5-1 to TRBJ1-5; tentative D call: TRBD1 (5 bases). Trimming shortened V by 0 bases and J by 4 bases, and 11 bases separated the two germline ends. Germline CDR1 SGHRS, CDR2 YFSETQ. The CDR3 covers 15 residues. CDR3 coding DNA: TGCGCCAGCAGCTTGGGAGACAAGGGGAATCAGCCCCAGCATTTT. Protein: CASSLGDKGNQPQHF.

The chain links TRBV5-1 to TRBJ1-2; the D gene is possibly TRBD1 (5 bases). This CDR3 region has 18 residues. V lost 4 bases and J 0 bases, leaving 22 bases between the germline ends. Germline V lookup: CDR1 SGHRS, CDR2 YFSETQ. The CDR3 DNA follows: TGCGCCAGCAGCCCGGGCCGGGACTTTTCGCGCGCTAACTATGGCTACACCTTC. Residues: CASSPGRDFSRANYGYTF.

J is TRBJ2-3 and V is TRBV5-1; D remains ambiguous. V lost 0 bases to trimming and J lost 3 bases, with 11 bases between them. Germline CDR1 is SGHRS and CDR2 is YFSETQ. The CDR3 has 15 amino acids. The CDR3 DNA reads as TGCGCCAGCAGCTTGGAGGCAAAGGAGACAGATACGCAGTATTTT. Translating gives CASSLEAKETDTQYF.

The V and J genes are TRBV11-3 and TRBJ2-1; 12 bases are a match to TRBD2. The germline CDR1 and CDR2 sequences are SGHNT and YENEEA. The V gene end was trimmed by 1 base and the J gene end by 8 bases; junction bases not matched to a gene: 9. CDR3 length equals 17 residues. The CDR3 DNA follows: TGTGCCAGCAGCTTAGGGGTTCTAGCGGGGGGGCTGGATGAGCAGTTCTTC. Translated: CASSLGVLAGGLDEQFF.

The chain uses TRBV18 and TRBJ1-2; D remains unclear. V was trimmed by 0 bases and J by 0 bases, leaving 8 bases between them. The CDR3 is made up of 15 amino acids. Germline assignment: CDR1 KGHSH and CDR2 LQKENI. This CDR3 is CASSPPNSPNYGYTF. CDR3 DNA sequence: TGTGCCAGCTCACCACCCAATTCCCCTAACTATGGCTACACCTTC. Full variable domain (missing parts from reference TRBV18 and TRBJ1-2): NAGVMQNPRHLVRRRGQEARLRCSPMKGHSHVYWYRQLPEEGLKFMVYLQKENIIDESGMPKERFSAEFPKEGPSILRIQQVVRGDSAAYFCASSPPNSPNYGYTFGSGTRLTVV.

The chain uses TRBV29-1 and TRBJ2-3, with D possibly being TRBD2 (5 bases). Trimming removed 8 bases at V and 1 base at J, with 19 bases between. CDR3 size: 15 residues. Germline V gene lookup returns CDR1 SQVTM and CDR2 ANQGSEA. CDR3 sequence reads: CSLSLAGGGTDTQYF. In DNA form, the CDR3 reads TGCAGCCTCTCCCTAGCCGGCGGTGGCACAGATACGCAGTATTTT.

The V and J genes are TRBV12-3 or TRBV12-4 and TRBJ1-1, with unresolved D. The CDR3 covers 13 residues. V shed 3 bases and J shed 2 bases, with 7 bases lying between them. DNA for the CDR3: TGTGCCAGCAGTTTGGCGGGTAACACTGAAGCTTTCTTT. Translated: CASSLAGNTEAFF.

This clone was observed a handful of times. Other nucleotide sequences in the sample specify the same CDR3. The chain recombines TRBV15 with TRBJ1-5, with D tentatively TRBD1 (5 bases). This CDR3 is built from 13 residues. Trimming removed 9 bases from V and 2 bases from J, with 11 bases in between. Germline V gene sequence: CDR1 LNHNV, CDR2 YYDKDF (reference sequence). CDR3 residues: CATGVRGNQPQHF. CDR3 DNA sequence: TGTGCCACAGGGGTACGGGGCAATCAGCCCCAGCATTTT.

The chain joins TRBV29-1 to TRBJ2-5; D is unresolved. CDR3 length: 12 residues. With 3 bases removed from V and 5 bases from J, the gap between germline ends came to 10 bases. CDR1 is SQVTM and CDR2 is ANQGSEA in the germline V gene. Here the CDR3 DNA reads TGCAGCGTTGAGTGGCCAGTTGAGACCCAGTACTTC. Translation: CSVEWPVETQYF.

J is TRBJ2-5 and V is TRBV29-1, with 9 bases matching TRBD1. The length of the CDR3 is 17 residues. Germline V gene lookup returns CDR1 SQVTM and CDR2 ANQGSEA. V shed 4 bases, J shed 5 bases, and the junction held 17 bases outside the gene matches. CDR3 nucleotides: TGCAGCGTTGCCGGAACATACGGGGACAGGGTAGGCGAGACCCAGTACTTC. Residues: CSVAGTYGDRVGETQYF.

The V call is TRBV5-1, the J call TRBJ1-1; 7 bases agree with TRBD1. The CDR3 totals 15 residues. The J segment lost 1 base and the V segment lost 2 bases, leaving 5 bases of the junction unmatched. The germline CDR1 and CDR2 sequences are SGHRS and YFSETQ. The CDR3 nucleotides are TGCGCCAGCAGCTTATCCGGGACAGCGAACACTGAAGCTTTCTTT. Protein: CASSLSGTANTEAFF.

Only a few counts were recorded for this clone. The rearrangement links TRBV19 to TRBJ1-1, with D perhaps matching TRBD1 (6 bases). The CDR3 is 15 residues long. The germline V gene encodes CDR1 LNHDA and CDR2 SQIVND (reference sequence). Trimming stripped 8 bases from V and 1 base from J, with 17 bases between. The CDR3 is CASDEPRGENTEAFF. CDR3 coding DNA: TGTGCCAGTGATGAGCCCAGGGGAGAGAACACTGAAGCTTTCTTT.

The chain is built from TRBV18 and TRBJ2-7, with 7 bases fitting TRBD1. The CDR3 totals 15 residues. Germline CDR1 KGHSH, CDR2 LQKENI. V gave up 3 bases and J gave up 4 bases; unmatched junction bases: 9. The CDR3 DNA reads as TGTGCCAGCTCACCTCCTCAGGGGGAAAGTTACGAGCAGTACTTC. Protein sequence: CASSPPQGESYEQYF.

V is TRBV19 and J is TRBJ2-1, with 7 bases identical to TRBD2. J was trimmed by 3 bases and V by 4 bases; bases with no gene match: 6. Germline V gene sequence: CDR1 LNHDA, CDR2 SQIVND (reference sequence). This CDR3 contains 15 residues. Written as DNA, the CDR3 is TGTGCCAGTAGTAACCGGGGAGGGATCTACAATGAGCAGTTCTTC. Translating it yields CASSNRGGIYNEQFF. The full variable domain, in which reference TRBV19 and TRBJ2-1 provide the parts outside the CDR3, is DGGITQSPKYLFRKEGQNVTLSCEQNLNHDAMYWYRQDPGQGLRLIYYSQIVNDFQKGDIAEGYSVSREKKESFPLTVTSAQKNPTAFYLCASSNRGGIYNEQFFGPGTRLTVL.

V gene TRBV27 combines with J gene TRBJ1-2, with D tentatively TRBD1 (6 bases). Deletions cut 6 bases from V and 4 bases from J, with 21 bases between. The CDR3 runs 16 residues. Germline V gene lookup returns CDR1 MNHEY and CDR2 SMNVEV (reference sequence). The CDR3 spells CASRVGRGGEAYGYTF. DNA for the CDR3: TGTGCCAGCAGGGTAGGCAGAGGGGGTGAGGCCTATGGCTACACCTTC.

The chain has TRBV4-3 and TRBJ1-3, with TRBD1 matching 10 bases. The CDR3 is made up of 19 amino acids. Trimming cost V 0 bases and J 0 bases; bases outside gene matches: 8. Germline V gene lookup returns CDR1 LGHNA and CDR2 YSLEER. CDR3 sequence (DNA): TGCGCCAGCAGCCAAGATAGGACAGGGGGTTCCAGCTCTGGAAACACCATATATTTT. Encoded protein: CASSQDRTGGSSSGNTIYF.

CDR3 DNA: TGCAGTGCCGACTACTACAATGAGCAGTTCTTC. Encoded protein: CSADYYNEQFF. The chain combines TRBV20-1 with TRBJ2-1; a possible D gene is TRBD2 (5 bases). The CDR3 runs to 11 residues. V shed 6 bases and J shed 3 bases, with 6 bases lying between them. Germline V gene sequence: CDR1 DFQATT, CDR2 SNEGSKA (reference sequence).

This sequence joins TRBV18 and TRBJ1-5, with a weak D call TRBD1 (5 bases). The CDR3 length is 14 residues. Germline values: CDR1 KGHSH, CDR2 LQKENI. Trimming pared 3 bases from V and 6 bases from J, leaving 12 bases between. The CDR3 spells CASSPGQESQPQHF. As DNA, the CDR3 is TGTGCCAGCTCACCGGGGCAGGAAAGTCAGCCCCAGCATTTT.

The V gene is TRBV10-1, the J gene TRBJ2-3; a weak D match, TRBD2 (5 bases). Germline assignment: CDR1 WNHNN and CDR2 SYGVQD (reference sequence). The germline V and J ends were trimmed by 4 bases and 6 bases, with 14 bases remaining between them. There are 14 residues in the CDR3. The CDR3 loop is CASSGAGRVDTQYF. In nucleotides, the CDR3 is TGCGCCAGCAGTGGGGCCGGGCGGGTGGATACGCAGTATTTT.

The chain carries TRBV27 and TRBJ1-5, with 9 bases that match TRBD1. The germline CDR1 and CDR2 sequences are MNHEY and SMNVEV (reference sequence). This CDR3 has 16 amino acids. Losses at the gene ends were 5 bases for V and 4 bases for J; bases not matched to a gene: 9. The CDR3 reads CASSHGTGTMNQPQHF. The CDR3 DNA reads TGTGCCAGCAGTCACGGGACAGGGACCATGAATCAGCCCCAGCATTTT.

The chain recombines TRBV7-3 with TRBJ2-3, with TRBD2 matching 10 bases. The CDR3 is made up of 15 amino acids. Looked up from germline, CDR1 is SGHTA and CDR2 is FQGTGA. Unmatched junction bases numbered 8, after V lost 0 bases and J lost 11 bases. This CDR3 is CASSLTTQAGGKQYF. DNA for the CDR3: TGTGCCAGCAGCTTAACCACTCAAGCGGGGGGGAAGCAGTATTTT.

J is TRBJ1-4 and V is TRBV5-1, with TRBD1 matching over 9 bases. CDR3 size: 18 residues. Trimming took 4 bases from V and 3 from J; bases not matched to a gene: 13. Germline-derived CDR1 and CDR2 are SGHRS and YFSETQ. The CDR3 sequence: CASSRSPGTGLSNEKLFF. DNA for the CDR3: TGCGCCAGCAGCCGCAGTCCCGGGACAGGGCTATCTAATGAAAAACTGTTTTTT. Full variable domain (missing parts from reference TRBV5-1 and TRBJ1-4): KAGVTQTPRYLIKTRGQQVTLSCSPISGHRSVSWYQQTPGQGLQFLFEYFSETQRNKGNFPGRFSGRQFSNSRSEMNVSTLELGDSALYLCASSRSPGTGLSNEKLFFGSGTQLSVL.

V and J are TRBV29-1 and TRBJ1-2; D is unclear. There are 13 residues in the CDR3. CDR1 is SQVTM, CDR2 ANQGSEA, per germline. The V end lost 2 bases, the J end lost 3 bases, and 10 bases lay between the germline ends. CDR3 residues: CSVETGVDYGYTF. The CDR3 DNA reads TGCAGCGTTGAAACCGGGGTTGACTATGGCTACACCTTC.

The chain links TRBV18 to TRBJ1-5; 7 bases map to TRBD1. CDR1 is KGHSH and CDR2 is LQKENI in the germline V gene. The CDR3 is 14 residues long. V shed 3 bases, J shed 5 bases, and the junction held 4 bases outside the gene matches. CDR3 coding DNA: TGTGCCAGCTCACCCAGACAGGGAGATCAGCCCCAGCATTTT. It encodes CASSPRQGDQPQHF.

The CDR3: CASSKAQGGIGGPYEKLFF. The CDR3 DNA reads as TGTGCCAGCAGCAAAGCGCAAGGAGGAATAGGGGGCCCATATGAAAAACTGTTTTTT. V and J are TRBV21-1 and TRBJ1-4; the tabulated D call, TRBD1, remains unverified against the DNA. TRBV21-1 is a pseudogene locus. The CDR3 spans 19 residues.